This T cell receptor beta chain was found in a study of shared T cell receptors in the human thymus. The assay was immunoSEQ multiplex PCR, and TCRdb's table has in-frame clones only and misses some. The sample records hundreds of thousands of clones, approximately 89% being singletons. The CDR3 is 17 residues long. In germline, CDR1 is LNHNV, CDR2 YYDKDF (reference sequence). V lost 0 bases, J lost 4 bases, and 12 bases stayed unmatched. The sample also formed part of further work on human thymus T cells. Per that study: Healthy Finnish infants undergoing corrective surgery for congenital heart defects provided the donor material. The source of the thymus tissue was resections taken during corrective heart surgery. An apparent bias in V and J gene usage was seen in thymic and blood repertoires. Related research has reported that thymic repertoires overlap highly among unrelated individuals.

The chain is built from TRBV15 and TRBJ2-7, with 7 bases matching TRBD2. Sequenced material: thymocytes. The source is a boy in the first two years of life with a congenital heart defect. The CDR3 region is CATSRDYVSSGRYEQYF. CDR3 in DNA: TGTGCCACCAGCAGAGATTATGTATCTAGCGGACGGTACGAGCAGTACTTC.